Following are 18 T cell receptor beta chains from one sample sequenced in a study of T cell changes during pregnancy in multiple sclerosis. Produced via immunoSEQ multiplex PCR; TCRdb's table is partial and in-frame only. The sample has 90,000 to 120,000 clones, less than 95% seen once. The sequenced sample was peripheral blood, obtained in the third trimester of pregnancy. The receptors originated from a female donor in good health, enrolled as a control in a pregnancy study.

The chain recombines TRBV5-1 with TRBJ1-1; 9 bases map to TRBD1. Germline CDR1 is SGHRS and CDR2 is YFSETQ. Trimming took 4 bases from V and 10 from J; bases not matched to a gene: 8. The length of the CDR3 is 13 residues. CDR3: CASSPRDRESAFF. In DNA form, the CDR3 reads TGCGCCAGCAGCCCCCGGGACAGGGAATCAGCTTTCTTT.

This clone was counted once. V gene TRBV27 combines with J gene TRBJ2-7; 7 bases map to TRBD1. Germline assignment: CDR1 MNHEY and CDR2 SMNVEV (reference sequence). The J segment lost 1 base and the V segment lost 8 bases, leaving 8 bases of the junction unmatched. The CDR3 covers 14 residues. The CDR3: CASGLDRSSYEQYF. The CDR3 region has the DNA TGTGCCAGCGGCCTGGACAGGTCATCCTACGAGCAGTACTTC.

This sequence joins TRBV4-3 and TRBJ2-1; 8 bases fit TRBD1. Trimming at V came to 1 base and at J to 8 bases, leaving 7 bases not matched to a gene. Germline V gives CDR1 LGHNA, CDR2 YSLEER. This CDR3 contains 15 residues. The CDR3 bases are TGCGCCAGCAGCCAAGTCAGGGGGCGTAGCGATGAGCAGTTCTTC. It translates to CASSQVRGRSDEQFF.

In DNA, the CDR3 is TGTGCCAGCAGTTCACTGGGACAGTTACAAGGAAACACCATATATTTT. Its protein product is CASSSLGQLQGNTIYF. This chain links TRBV25-1 with TRBJ1-3; 7 bases fit TRBD1. CDR3 length: 16 amino acids. Germline trimming cut 5 bases from V and 4 bases from J; bases unmatched to any gene: 11. Germline assignment: CDR1 MGHDK and CDR2 SYGVNS.

The V gene is TRBV27, the J gene TRBJ1-1; D is perhaps TRBD1 (6 bases). There are 15 residues in the CDR3. V was trimmed by 2 bases and J by 8 bases, leaving 18 bases between them. CDR1 is MNHEY and CDR2 is SMNVEV in the germline V gene (reference sequence). CDR3 DNA: TGTGCCAGCAGTTTACAGGGGAATCGGTTCTTCGAAGCTTTCTTT. Translation: CASSLQGNRFFEAFF.

The table lists this clone with a count of one. The V call is TRBV6-5, the J call TRBJ1-3, with TRBD1 identical over 7 bases. The junction had 8 bases not matched to a gene; V was cut back by 7 bases and J by 5 bases. CDR1 is MNHEY and CDR2 is SVGAGI in the germline V gene. This CDR3 contains 14 residues. The CDR3 DNA reads as TGTGCCAGCAAGTCAGGGGGGCCTAGAAACACCATATATTTT. Translated: CASKSGGPRNTIYF.

The gene calls are TRBV6-1 and TRBJ1-5, with a tentative D call TRBD1 (5 bases). The CDR3 consists of 14 residues. In germline, CDR1 is MNHNS, CDR2 SASEGT. With 6 bases removed from V and 4 bases from J, the gap between germline ends came to 13 bases. The CDR3 nucleotides read TGTGCCAGCAGAGGCGGGGCAGGGAATCAGCCCCAGCATTTT. Protein product: CASRGGAGNQPQHF.

The J gene is TRBJ2-1, the V gene TRBV6-5, with a weak D call TRBD1 (5 bases). CDR1 is MNHEY, CDR2 SVGAGI, per germline. V lost 6 bases to trimming and J lost 4 bases, with 16 bases between them. The CDR3 runs 15 residues. CDR3 residues: CASRSGFVGYNEQFF. The CDR3 bases are TGTGCCAGCAGGTCAGGGTTTGTGGGATACAATGAGCAGTTCTTC.

V is TRBV19 and J is TRBJ1-2; a possible D gene is TRBD1 (5 bases). Trimming removed 3 bases from V and 0 bases from J, with 11 bases in between. The CDR3 runs to 15 residues. Germline-derived CDR1 and CDR2 are LNHDA and SQIVND (reference sequence). The CDR3 loop reads CASSITGLANYGYTF. In nucleotides, the CDR3 is TGTGCCAGTAGTATTACAGGCCTCGCTAACTATGGCTACACCTTC.

A single count supports this clone. This sample also contains other DNA sequences that code for the same CDR3. The chain is built from TRBV7-2 and TRBJ2-7; weak D call: TRBD2 (6 bases). CDR3 length equals 14 residues. Trimming removed 1 base from V and 3 bases from J, with 10 bases in between. Germline assignment: CDR1 SGHTA and CDR2 FQGNSA. CDR3 sequence: CASSLVAGNYEQYF. In DNA, the CDR3 is TGTGCCAGCAGCTTAGTGGCGGGGAACTACGAGCAGTACTTC.

This clone turned up a few times. The gene calls are TRBV7-9 and TRBJ1-1; possible D gene TRBD1, 6 bases. The V gene lost 5 bases and the J gene lost 8 bases, with 12 bases spanning the gap. Germline loops: CDR1 SEHNR, CDR2 FQNEAQ (reference sequence). CDR3 length: 12 amino acids. Here the CDR3 reads CASSKDRSEAFF. DNA of the CDR3: TGTGCCAGCAGCAAAGACAGGTCCGAAGCTTTCTTT.

V and J are TRBV10-2 and TRBJ2-1, with 8 positions matching TRBD2. The J segment lost 6 bases and the V segment lost 3 bases, leaving 7 bases of the junction unmatched. The CDR3 runs 15 residues. Germline CDR1 is WSHSY and CDR2 is SAAADI. CDR3 nucleotides: TGCGCCAGCAGTGACACCTCTGGACTAGCCAATGAGCAGTTCTTC. It is translated as CASSDTSGLANEQFF.

This chain uses TRBV5-3 with TRBJ1-1; TRBD1 aligns across 7 bases. TRBV5-3 belongs to the ORF category, with a function that is uncertain. This CDR3 comprises 15 residues. V lost 1 base, J lost 2 bases, and 5 bases stayed unmatched. For the CDR3, the DNA is TGTGCCAGAAGCTTGCGAACAGGGGATAACACTGAAGCTTTCTTT. This gives the protein CARSLRTGDNTEAFF.

The J gene is TRBJ2-7, the V gene TRBV11-2; TRBD2 matches at 12 bases. The CDR3 is 18 amino acids. Germline CDR1 SGHAT, CDR2 FQNNGV. V lost 2 bases and J lost 4; bases outside the gene matches: 12. The CDR3 bases are TGTGCCAGCAGCTTATATGGGACTAGCGGGCTACGCATTTACGAGCAGTACTTC. Translating gives CASSLYGTSGLRIYEQYF.

The V gene is TRBV7-2, the J gene TRBJ2-7; 7 bases fit TRBD1. V was clipped by 1 base and J by 1 base; unmatched bases: 13. The CDR3 has 18 amino acids. Germline V gene sequence: CDR1 SGHTA, CDR2 FQGNSA. CDR3 coding DNA: TGTGCCAGCAGCTTAGATCCCGGACAGGCCCTACGATCCTACGAGCAGTACTTC. Protein product: CASSLDPGQALRSYEQYF.

J is TRBJ1-3 and V is TRBV7-9; D remains ambiguous. Germline-derived CDR1 and CDR2 are SEHNR and FQNEAQ (reference sequence). The CDR3 runs 14 residues. Between the trimmed V and J ends, which lost 5 bases and 3 bases, there was a span of 11 bases. DNA for the CDR3: TGTGCCAGCAGCCCTCCGGGAGTTGGAAACACCATATATTTT. Translating gives CASSPPGVGNTIYF.

This chain uses TRBV7-2 with TRBJ2-2, with D hard to call. CDR3 length: 14 amino acids. V was cut by 8 bases and J by 1 base, with 11 bases left in between. Germline assignment: CDR1 SGHTA and CDR2 FQGNSA. The CDR3 coding sequence is TGTGCCAGCTTTAACAGTCTGAACACCGGGGAGCTGTTTTTT. Translating it yields CASFNSLNTGELFF.

V usage is TRBV13 and J usage is TRBJ1-3; D is undetermined. In germline, CDR1 is PRHDT, CDR2 FYEKMQ (reference sequence). The V end lost 4 bases, the J end lost 5 bases, and 12 bases lay between the germline ends. The CDR3 has 14 amino acids. As DNA, the CDR3 is TGTGCCAGCAGCTCCCGGGGAGGGCGAAACACCATATATTTT. This sequence encodes CASSSRGGRNTIYF.